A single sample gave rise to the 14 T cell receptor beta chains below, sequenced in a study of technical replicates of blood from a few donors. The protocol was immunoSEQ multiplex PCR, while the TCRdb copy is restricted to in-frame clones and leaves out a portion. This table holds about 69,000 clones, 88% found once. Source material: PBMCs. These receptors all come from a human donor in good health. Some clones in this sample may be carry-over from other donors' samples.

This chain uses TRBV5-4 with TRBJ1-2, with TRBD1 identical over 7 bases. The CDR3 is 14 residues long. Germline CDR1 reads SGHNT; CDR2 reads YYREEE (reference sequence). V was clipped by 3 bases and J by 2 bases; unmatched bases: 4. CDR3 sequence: CASSSRTGNYGYTF. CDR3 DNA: TGTGCCAGCAGCTCCCGGACAGGAAACTATGGCTACACCTTC.

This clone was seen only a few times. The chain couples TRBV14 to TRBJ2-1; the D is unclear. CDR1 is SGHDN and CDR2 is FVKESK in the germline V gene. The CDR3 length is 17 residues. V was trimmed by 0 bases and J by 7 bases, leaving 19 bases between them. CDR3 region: CASSQDRGRPHLNEQFF. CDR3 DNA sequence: TGTGCCAGCAGCCAAGATCGAGGCAGACCTCACCTTAATGAGCAGTTCTTC.

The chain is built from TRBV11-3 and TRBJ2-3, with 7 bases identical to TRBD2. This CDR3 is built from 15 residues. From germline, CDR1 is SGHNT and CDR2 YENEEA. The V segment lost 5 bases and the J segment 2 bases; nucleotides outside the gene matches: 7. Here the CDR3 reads CASSPGGTNTDTQYF. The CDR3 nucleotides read TGTGCCAGCAGCCCCGGCGGGACTAACACAGATACGCAGTATTTT.

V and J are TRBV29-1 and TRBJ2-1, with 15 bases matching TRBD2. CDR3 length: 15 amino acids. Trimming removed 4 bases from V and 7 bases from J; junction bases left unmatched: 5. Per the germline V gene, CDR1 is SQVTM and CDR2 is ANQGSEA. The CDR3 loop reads CSVGGTSGRINEQFF. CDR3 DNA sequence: TGCAGCGTTGGGGGGACTAGCGGGAGGATTAATGAGCAGTTCTTC.

In DNA, the CDR3 is TGTGCCAGTAGTCCACGGGACAGTCGGCCCAACGAGCAGTACTTC. Residues: CASSPRDSRPNEQYF. The V and J genes are TRBV19 and TRBJ2-7; 7 nucleotides match TRBD1. Germline CDR1 reads LNHDA; CDR2 reads SQIVND (reference sequence). The V gene end was trimmed by 5 bases and the J gene end by 5 bases; junction bases not matched to a gene: 12. This CDR3 has 15 amino acids.

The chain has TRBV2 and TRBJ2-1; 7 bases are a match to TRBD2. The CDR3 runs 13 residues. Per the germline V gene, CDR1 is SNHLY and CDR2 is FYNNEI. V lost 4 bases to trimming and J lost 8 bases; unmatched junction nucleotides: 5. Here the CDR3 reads CASSGEGLHEQFF. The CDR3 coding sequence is TGTGCCAGCAGTGGGGAGGGACTTCATGAGCAGTTCTTC.

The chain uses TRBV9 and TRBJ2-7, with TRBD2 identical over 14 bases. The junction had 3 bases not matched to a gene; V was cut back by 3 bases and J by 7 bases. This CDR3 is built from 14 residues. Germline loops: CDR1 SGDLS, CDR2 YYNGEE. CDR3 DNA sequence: TGTGCCAGCAGCGAGACTAGCGGGGGGGGTGAGCAGTACTTC. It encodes CASSETSGGGEQYF. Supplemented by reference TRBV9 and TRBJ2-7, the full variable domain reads DSGVTQTPKHLITATGQRVTLRCSPRSGDLSVYWYQQSLDQGLQFLIQYYNGEERAKGNILERFSAQQFPDLHSELNLSSLELGDSALYFCASSETSGGGEQYFGPGTRLTVT.

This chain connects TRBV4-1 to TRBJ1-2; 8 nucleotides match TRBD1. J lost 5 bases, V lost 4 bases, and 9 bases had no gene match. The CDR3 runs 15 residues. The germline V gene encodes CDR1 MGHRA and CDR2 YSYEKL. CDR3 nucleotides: TGCGCCAGCAGCCCAGAGGACAGGGAGATATATGGCTACACCTTC. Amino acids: CASSPEDREIYGYTF.

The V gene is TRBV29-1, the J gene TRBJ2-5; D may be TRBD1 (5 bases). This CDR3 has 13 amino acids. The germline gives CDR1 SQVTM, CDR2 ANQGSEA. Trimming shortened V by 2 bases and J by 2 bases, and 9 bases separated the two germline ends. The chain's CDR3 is CSVERGFQETQYF. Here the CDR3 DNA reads TGCAGCGTTGAAAGGGGTTTTCAAGAGACCCAGTACTTC.

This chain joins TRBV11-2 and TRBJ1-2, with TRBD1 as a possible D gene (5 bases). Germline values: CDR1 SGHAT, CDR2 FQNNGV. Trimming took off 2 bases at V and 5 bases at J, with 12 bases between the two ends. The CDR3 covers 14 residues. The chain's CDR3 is CASSLSGTDYGYTF. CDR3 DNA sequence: TGTGCCAGCAGCTTATCCGGGACTGATTATGGCTACACCTTC.

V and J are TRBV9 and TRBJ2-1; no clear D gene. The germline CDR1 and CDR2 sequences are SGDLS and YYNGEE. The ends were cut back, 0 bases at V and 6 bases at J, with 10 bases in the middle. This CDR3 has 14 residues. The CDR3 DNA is TGTGCCAGCAGCGTAGCCGGAGAGTCCAATGAGCAGTTCTTC. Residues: CASSVAGESNEQFF.

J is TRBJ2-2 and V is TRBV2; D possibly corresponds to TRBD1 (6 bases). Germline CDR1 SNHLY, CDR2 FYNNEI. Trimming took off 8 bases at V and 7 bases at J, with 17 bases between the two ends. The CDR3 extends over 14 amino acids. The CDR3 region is CASWYRVGGGELFF. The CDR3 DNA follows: TGTGCCAGCTGGTACAGGGTCGGTGGCGGGGAGCTGTTTTTT.

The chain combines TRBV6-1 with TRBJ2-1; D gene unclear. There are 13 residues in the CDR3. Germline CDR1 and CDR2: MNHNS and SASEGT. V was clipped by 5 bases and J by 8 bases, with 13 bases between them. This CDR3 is CASSRRVGDEQFF. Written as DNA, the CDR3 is TGTGCCAGCAGTCGGCGAGTGGGCGATGAGCAGTTCTTC.

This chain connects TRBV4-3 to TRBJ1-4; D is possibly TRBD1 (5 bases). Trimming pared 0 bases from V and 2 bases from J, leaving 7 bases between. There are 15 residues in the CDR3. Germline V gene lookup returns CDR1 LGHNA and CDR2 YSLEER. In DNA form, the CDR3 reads TGCGCCAGCAGCCAAGATCGACAGACTAATGAAAAACTGTTTTTT. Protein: CASSQDRQTNEKLFF.